What follows are 18 T cell receptor beta chains derived from one specimen sequenced in a study of blood T cells in healthy people across ages. Primers used in a second PCR of about 6 to 11 cycles were a sample-barcoded 5' primer and a J-beta primer mix. Each CDR3 protein is one row after TCRdb ran MiXCR on the 5' RACE reads. Among 1,300,000 or so distinct CDR3 sequences listed, approximately 59% were seen once. Material: blood. These receptors originate from a man aged 18 to 30 in good health.

This sequence joins TRBV10-3 and TRBJ2-1; 11 positions match TRBD2. This CDR3 region has 15 residues. Trimming took 6 bases from V and 8 from J; bases not matched to a gene: 9. The germline V gene encodes CDR1 ENHRY and CDR2 SYGVKD. CDR3 residues: CAIRPSGGTGDEQFF. In DNA form, the CDR3 reads TGTGCCATCAGACCTAGCGGGGGGACGGGAGATGAGCAGTTCTTC.

This clonotype turned up a few times. The chain links TRBV7-9 to TRBJ2-1; 9 nucleotides line up with TRBD1. CDR3 length equals 15 residues. The trim removed 5 bases at V and 5 bases at J, leaving 7 bases unmatched. CDR1 is SEHNR and CDR2 is FQNEAQ in the germline V gene (reference sequence). The CDR3 reads CASSPRGQGDNEQFF. The DNA of the CDR3 is TGTGCCAGCAGCCCCCGGGGACAGGGAGACAATGAGCAGTTCTTC. Full variable domain (remainder filled in from reference TRBV7-9 and TRBJ2-1): DTGVSQNPRHKITKRGQNVTFRCDPISEHNRLYWYRQTLGQGPEFLTYFQNEAQLEKSRLLSDRFSAERPKGSFSTLEIQRTEQGDSAMYLCASSPRGQGDNEQFFGPGTRLTVL.

The chain carries TRBV20-1 and TRBJ2-7; the match to TRBD2 covers 7 bases. The germline V gene has CDR1 DFQATT and CDR2 SNEGSKA (reference sequence). This CDR3 contains 15 residues. The V and J ends lost 5 bases and 7 bases, in that order; junction bases with no gene match: 17. CDR3 sequence reads: CSAPGRGGSYNEQYF. For the CDR3, the DNA is TGCAGTGCTCCTGGGCGGGGAGGGTCCTACAATGAGCAGTACTTC.

The chain combines TRBV6-5 with TRBJ2-1, with TRBD1 matching over 10 bases. The CDR3 length is 16 residues. With V trimmed by 5 bases and J by 6 bases, 10 bases remained unmatched. Per germline, CDR1 MNHEY and CDR2 SVGAGI. The CDR3 sequence is CASSPGPGTGVNEQFF. The CDR3, as DNA: TGTGCCAGCAGTCCTGGCCCCGGGACAGGGGTCAATGAGCAGTTCTTC.

The chain is built from TRBV7-9 and TRBJ2-5, with a possible D match to TRBD2 (6 bases). The DNA matches TRBJ2-7 better at its end, which makes the J call doubtful. Germline V gene data show CDR1 as SEHNR and CDR2 as FQNEAQ (reference sequence). The CDR3 has 15 residues. The CDR3 DNA sequence: TGTGCCAGCAGCACAAAAGGCGGGACCTTCTACGAGCAGTACTTC. Amino acid sequence: CASSTKGGTFYEQYF.

The table lists this clonotype with a few counts. The gene calls are TRBV6-5 and TRBJ2-2; 7 bases align to TRBD1. The CDR3 runs 16 residues. Germline CDR1 reads MNHEY; CDR2 reads SVGAGI. After removal of 6 bases from V and 1 base from J, the junction contained 8 bases not matched to a gene. The CDR3 is CASRLSRDRNTGELFF. The CDR3 DNA follows: TGTGCCAGCAGACTATCCCGGGACAGGAACACCGGGGAGCTGTTTTTT.

The J gene is TRBJ2-3, the V gene TRBV20-1; D is possibly TRBD2 (6 bases). Trimming removed 6 bases at V and 3 bases at J, with 13 bases between. The CDR3 consists of 13 residues. Per the germline V gene, CDR1 is DFQATT and CDR2 is SNEGSKA (reference sequence). The CDR3 is CSAAGTGTDTQYF. DNA of the CDR3: TGCAGTGCGGCCGGGACTGGTACAGATACGCAGTATTTT.

CDR3 bases: TGTGCCAGCAGTTTATCGAGGGTCCTTTCCTACGAGCAGTACTTC. It yields the protein CASSLSRVLSYEQYF. The chain recombines TRBV27 with TRBJ2-7; TRBD2 might be the D (5 bases). V shed 0 bases and J shed 1 base, with 10 bases lying between them. Per germline, CDR1 MNHEY and CDR2 SMNVEV (reference sequence). The CDR3 covers 15 residues.

The rearrangement uses TRBV12-3 or TRBV12-4 and TRBJ2-3; D call uncertain. Between the trimmed V and J ends, which lost 7 bases and 5 bases, there was a span of 16 bases. CDR3 length equals 14 residues. The CDR3 sequence is CASNLMATQDTQYF. In DNA form, the CDR3 reads TGTGCCAGCAACCTCATGGCGACCCAAGATACGCAGTATTTT.

The chain couples TRBV4-3 to TRBJ2-1; possibly TRBD2 for D (6 bases). CDR1 is LGHNA, CDR2 YSLEER, per germline. This CDR3 spans 15 amino acids. V was shortened by 0 bases and J by 3 bases, with 9 bases between the two germline ends. CDR3 sequence: CASSQDGRGYNEQFF. The CDR3 DNA is TGCGCCAGCAGCCAAGATGGGCGGGGCTACAATGAGCAGTTCTTC.

The chain couples TRBV3-1 to TRBJ1-2, with no clear D. V lost 4 bases, J lost 8 bases, and 17 bases lay in between. The CDR3 is made up of 14 amino acids. Looked up from germline, CDR1 is LGHDT and CDR2 is YNNKEL (reference sequence). The CDR3 coding sequence is TGTGCCAGCAGCCGAGGACGGGAAATAGGAGGCTACACCTTC. Its translation is CASSRGREIGGYTF.

The chain joins TRBV27 to TRBJ2-7; D may be TRBD1 (6 bases). Trimming shortened V by 4 bases and J by 2 bases, and 12 bases separated the two germline ends. In germline, CDR1 is MNHEY, CDR2 SMNVEV (reference sequence). The CDR3 is 14 amino acids. CDR3 nucleotides: TGTGCCAGCAGTTCCCCGACAGGAACCTACGAGCAGTACTTC. Its translation: CASSSPTGTYEQYF.

V usage is TRBV2 and J usage is TRBJ2-2, with 8 bases that match TRBD1. CDR3 length: 14 amino acids. Germline V CDR1 and CDR2: SNHLY, FYNNEI. Trimming at V came to 6 bases and at J to 5 bases, leaving 5 bases not matched to a gene. The CDR3 DNA is TGTGCCAGCAGGGGGCAGGGGGCAACCGGGGAGCTGTTTTTT. Encoded protein: CASRGQGATGELFF.

The V gene is TRBV11-2, the J gene TRBJ2-2, with D perhaps matching TRBD2 (5 bases). Germline V gene lookup returns CDR1 SGHAT and CDR2 FQNNGV. The CDR3 is 13 residues long. The V end lost 5 bases, the J end lost 6 bases, and 10 bases lay between the germline ends. The CDR3 coding sequence is TGTGCCAGCAGCCCCCCGGGGTCCGGGGAGCTGTTTTTT. It yields the protein CASSPPGSGELFF.

This clonotype was counted only a few times. V usage is TRBV29-1 and J usage is TRBJ2-1; D not certain. This CDR3 contains 13 residues. The V end was cut by 7 bases, the J end by 5 bases, with 15 bases between. Per the germline V gene, CDR1 is SQVTM and CDR2 is ANQGSEA. The CDR3 DNA reads TGCAGCGGACGGACCCCCCTCGACAATGAGCAGTTCTTC. This gives the protein CSGRTPLDNEQFF.

V usage is TRBV5-5 and J usage is TRBJ2-5; 7 bases agree with TRBD2. Gene TRBJ2-7 matches the end of the DNA better, so the J call may be wrong. This CDR3 has 15 residues. The germline CDR1 and CDR2 sequences are SGHKS and YYEKEE (reference sequence). The CDR3 here is CASSLEGGGGYEQYF. Here the CDR3 DNA reads TGTGCCAGCAGCTTGGAAGGTGGGGGGGGGTACGAGCAGTACTTC.

The rearrangement links TRBV29-1 to TRBJ1-2; TRBD1 agrees at 9 bases. V trimming: 7 bases; J trimming: 6 bases; junction bases outside the gene matches: 0. The CDR3 runs 10 residues. Germline CDR1 SQVTM, CDR2 ANQGSEA. The CDR3: CSGTGDGYTF. CDR3 DNA: TGCAGCGGGACAGGGGATGGCTACACCTTC.

The chain couples TRBV6-5 to TRBJ2-3; the D gene could be TRBD1 or TRBD2 (6 bases each). CDR3 length: 16 residues. V lost 6 bases to trimming and J lost 2 bases, with 18 bases between them. CDR1 is MNHEY, CDR2 SVGAGI, per germline. As DNA, the CDR3 is TGTGCCAGCAGCCCGGGGGCCCCTCTAAACACAGATACGCAGTATTTT. The encoded protein is CASSPGAPLNTDTQYF.